This T cell receptor beta chain was obtained from a study of molecular identifiers for immune sequencing clone quantification. The overall study: Replicates split RNA from approximately 22,000 or 94,000 naive CD8 cells five ways, and the researchers sequenced four portions.

General study points: Amid over 900,000 naive cells, spiked Jurkat TCR RNA from one cell was reportedly still detectable. Clones exceeding 20 RNA copies carried over 97% of effector molecules but under 1% of naive-cell molecules.

Generation of bulk TCR libraries relied on previously described methods and listed TCR primers. From the PCR reads, TCRdb called clonotypes with MiXCR, one entry per CDR3 protein. The sample yields about 67,000 distinct CDR3 sequences, around a sixth seen once. The sample holds a few counts of this clonotype. Its antigen remains unknown. This TCR derives from a human donor in good health. Some libraries in this study had Jurkat cell RNA spiked in. Sequencing was carried out using naive CD8+ T cells from blood, with Jurkat cell RNA spiked in. Subset of the sample: FACS-sorted CD8+CD4-CCR7+CD45RA+ naive T cells.

CDR3 protein: CSALLAGFSYEQYF. The CDR3 DNA is TGCAGTGCTTTACTAGCGGGATTTTCCTACGAGCAGTACTTC. V is TRBV20-1 and J is TRBJ2-7; 10 bases align to TRBD2. The ends lost 5 bases at V and 1 base at J; junction bases unmatched: 5. CDR1 and CDR2 (germline): DFQATT, SNEGSKA (reference sequence). The CDR3 spans 14 residues.